The source of this TCR beta chain is a study of T cells in Graves' hyperthyroidism and ophthalmopathy. Germline trimming cut 6 bases from V and 9 bases from J; bases unmatched to any gene: 6. The CDR3 loop spans 13 amino acids. Germline CDR1 is MNHEY and CDR2 is SVGEGT. RNA transcripts provided the source from which TCR beta CDR3 regions were amplified. The study used the HTBI primer set for a first-round RT-PCR of the TCR CDR3. TCRdb ran MiXCR on the multiplex PCR reads and lists one entry per CDR3 protein. This sample has around 490,000 distinct CDR3 sequences, with 20% found just once. Ophthalmopathy patients showed a Clinical Activity Score of at least 3, NOSPECS grade of at least 4 and duration under 3 months. Each diagnosis was grounded in clinical symptoms, serum thyroxine and TRAb, thyroid ultrasound, and orbital computed tomography.

Sequencing was performed on blood. The clonotype comes from a man between 35 and 55 years old with Graves' ophthalmopathy. The V gene is TRBV6-2 or TRBV6-3, the J gene TRBJ2-1, with 9 nucleotides matching TRBD1. In DNA form, the CDR3 reads TGTGCCAGCAGAGGACAGGGGTTCTTTGAGCAGTTCTTC. Translated: CASRGQGFFEQFF.